This T cell receptor beta chain was documented in a study of radiotherapy plus CTLA-4 blockade in lung cancer. At the level of the study: In roughly 19% of patients, objective responses were seen; 30% to 35% had disease control. General study points: Early clonal dynamics of blood T cells, together with interferon-beta, were reported as the best response predictor. Among blood TCR repertoires after radiotherapy plus ipilimumab, tumor-derived clones expanded.

The study gave focal radiation plus ipilimumab CTLA-4 blockade to patients with chemo-refractory metastatic non-small-cell lung cancer. With 4 bases clipped from V and 1 base from J, the junction kept 9 bases outside the gene matches. CDR3 length equals 18 residues. CDR1 MNHNS and CDR2 SASEGT come from the germline V gene. This clone was observed a handful of times. Its antigen is as yet unknown. The data were produced by immunoSEQ multiplex PCR, yet TCRdb's version contains in-frame clones alone and is incomplete. The table lists approximately 69,000 clones, about 80% of them singletons. The sequence came from a human donor with non-small cell lung cancer who had a complete response to radiotherapy plus ipilimumab. This sample comprised peripheral blood, obtained from a patient treated with radiotherapy plus ipilimumab. The chain joins TRBV6-1 to TRBJ2-6; 8 bases map to TRBD1. DNA of the CDR3: TGTGCCAGCAGTGGGCCTGAGACAGGGGATTCTGGGGCCAACGTCCTGACTTTC. Translated, it gives CASSGPETGDSGANVLTF.